These 7 T cell receptor beta chains were sequenced from one sample in a study of T cells in tuberculosis. Only in-frame clones appear in the TCRdb table, and some are missing; sequencing was by immunoSEQ multiplex PCR. Of approximately 28,000 clones detected, approximately 93% appear once; the ten largest clones hold less than 5%. The sample was PBMCs. These receptors originate from a donor under 30 with latent tuberculosis or without tuberculosis infection.

V and J are TRBV7-2 and TRBJ2-7; 11 positions agree with TRBD2. V dropped 7 bases and J dropped 7; count of bases not matched to a gene: 12. The CDR3 length is 15 residues. CDR1 is SGHTA and CDR2 is FQGNSA in the germline V gene. CDR3 sequence reads: CASTPTSGGGGEQYF. The DNA for the CDR3 is TGTGCCAGCACCCCAACTAGCGGGGGTGGTGGGGAGCAGTACTTC.

V and J are TRBV5-1 and TRBJ2-7; 10 positions agree with TRBD2. Losses at the gene ends were 1 base for V and 7 bases for J; bases not matched to a gene: 5. This CDR3 is 14 amino acids long. Germline V gene lookup returns CDR1 SGHRS and CDR2 YFSETQ. The CDR3 sequence: CASSLKLAGIEQYF. CDR3 nucleotide sequence: TGCGCCAGCAGCTTGAAACTAGCGGGGATAGAGCAGTACTTC.

The chain carries TRBV19 and TRBJ2-7; D might be TRBD2 (5 bases). The CDR3 length is 16 residues. Germline V lookup: CDR1 LNHDA, CDR2 SQIVND (reference sequence). V was trimmed by 5 bases and J by 2 bases, leaving 19 bases between them. CDR3 DNA sequence: TGTGCCAGTAGTCCTGGTTTTGGGAGCCTTGCCTACGAGCAGTACTTC. Its protein is CASSPGFGSLAYEQYF.

The chain joins TRBV7-9 to TRBJ2-1, with D perhaps matching TRBD2 (6 bases). The V gene lost 2 bases and the J gene lost 7 bases, with 12 bases spanning the gap. This CDR3 has 14 residues. From germline, CDR1 is SEHNR and CDR2 FQNEAQ (reference sequence). The CDR3 DNA reads TGTGCCAGCAGCTTATTAGCGGCAGGGAATGAGCAGTTCTTC. This gives the protein CASSLLAAGNEQFF.

The chain recombines TRBV28 with TRBJ2-6, with D hard to call. The V end lost 3 bases, the J end lost 2 bases, and 8 bases lay between the germline ends. The length of the CDR3 is 15 residues. Germline values: CDR1 MDHEN, CDR2 SYDVKM. The CDR3 protein is CASSFRRTGANVLTF. The CDR3 DNA sequence: TGTGCCAGCAGTTTCCGGCGGACTGGGGCCAACGTCCTGACTTTC.

This clone was detected once. The genes are TRBV18 and TRBJ1-2, with unresolved D. V was pared by 2 bases and J by 4 bases, with 8 bases between. The germline V gene has CDR1 KGHSH and CDR2 LQKENI. The length of the CDR3 is 13 residues. This CDR3 is CASSPDSTYGYTF. DNA of the CDR3: TGTGCCAGCTCACCAGATAGCACCTATGGCTACACCTTC. The full variable domain, rest sourced from reference TRBV18 and TRBJ1-2, is NAGVMQNPRHLVRRRGQEARLRCSPMKGHSHVYWYRQLPEEGLKFMVYLQKENIIDESGMPKERFSAEFPKEGPSILRIQQVVRGDSAAYFCASSPDSTYGYTFGSGTRLTVV.

This rearrangement joins TRBV7-9 to TRBJ1-1; D not certain. There are 15 residues in the CDR3. V shed 1 base and J shed 7 bases, with 16 bases lying between them. Germline CDR1 SEHNR, CDR2 FQNEAQ (reference sequence). The DNA for the CDR3 is TGTGCCAGCAGCTTAGAGTCCCCCGGACTGTATGAAGCTTTCTTT. It encodes CASSLESPGLYEAFF. The full variable domain, rest sourced from reference TRBV7-9 and TRBJ1-1, is DTGVSQNPRHKITKRGQNVTFRCDPISEHNRLYWYRQTLGQGPEFLTYFQNEAQLEKSRLLSDRFSAERPKGSFSTLEIQRTEQGDSAMYLCASSLESPGLYEAFFGQGTRLTVV.